Reported below is one TCR beta chain. Its antigen is not identified. The data were obtained in a study of T-cell memory formation after mild COVID-19. Study as a whole: The TCR clusters were mostly specific to one donor. General study results and limits: For contracting clones, CD4+ ones sat mainly in CM and EM, CD8+ in EMRA. Some clones that responded turned up in pre-infection memory, which suggests that cross-reactive memory joined in.

Trimming took 2 bases from V and 0 from J, leaving 11 bases between them. Germline V CDR1 and CDR2: SGHVS, FQNEAQ. The CDR3 length is 16 residues. Employing constant-segment primers, 5'RACE generated TCR alpha and TCR beta cDNA libraries bearing sample barcodes and UMIs. TCRdb fed the 5' RACE reads into MiXCR, producing one record per CDR3 protein. The data contain 250,000 to 300,000 distinct CDR3 sequences, about 15% of them singletons. The clonotype originates from a man between 18 and 29 years old who had mild COVID-19 (a few samples of this study predate the infection). Cell type and time point are not known. Sequenced material: PBMCs or a T cell subset sorted from them (not recorded which). The chain recombines TRBV7-8 with TRBJ1-5; the D is unclear. CDR3 DNA: TGTGCCAGCAGCTTAAGGGTCTCGGGTAGCAATCAGCCCCAGCATTTT. This translates into CASSLRVSGSNQPQHF.